This T cell receptor beta chain appears in the sequencing data of a study of shared clonotypes between healthy human individuals. Clones were read by immunoSEQ multiplex PCR, and TCRdb kept only the in-frame ones, dropping some. The table includes about 600,000 clones, about 97% detected once. Trimming removed 2 bases at V and 0 bases at J, with 5 bases between. This CDR3 comprises 14 residues. Per germline, CDR1 SGHVS and CDR2 FQNEAQ. This clone was detected only once. What was sequenced was naive CD4+ T cells sorted from blood. Subset: CD45RA+ positively selected. V usage is TRBV7-8 and J usage is TRBJ1-5; D gene uncertain. The clonotype originates from a woman in her twenties or thirties in good health. CDR3 in DNA: TGTGCCAGCAGCTTAACTTATAGCAATCAGCCCCAGCATTTT. Its protein is CASSLTYSNQPQHF.